What follows is one T cell receptor (beta chain) and its context. Its antigen is not identified. V was cut by 4 bases and J by 4 bases, with 21 bases left in between. The germline CDR1 and CDR2 sequences are SGHVS and FNYEAQ. The length of the CDR3 is 17 residues. Generated by immunoSEQ multiplex PCR, the TCRdb table keeps only in-frame clones and is missing some. The sample lists more than 95,000 clones; over 90% were seen once. The data are from a study of T cell responses to AZD1222 COVID-19 vaccine. Study-wide results and limits: Among the donors, most were white British and more were female, and clonal diversity was possibly underestimated. Unmutated regions of variants are reportedly targeted by nearly half of spike-specific TCRs. The repertoires were collected only after the peak T cell response.

The input for sequencing was peripheral blood, taken on day 0 of AZD1222 vaccination. The chain recombines TRBV7-6 with TRBJ2-3; unclear D gene. The source of this sequence is an adult in good health. The CDR3 region has the DNA TGTGCCAGCAGCTCTAGGGATCCACCGGGCCCCCCAGATACGCAGTATTTT. Protein sequence: CASSSRDPPGPPDTQYF.